This TCR beta chain derives from a study of T-cell memory formation after mild COVID-19. Germline lookup yields CDR1 SSHAT and CDR2 FNYEAQ (reference sequence). The CDR3 length is 15 residues. TCRdb analysed the 5' RACE reads with MiXCR anew, one entry per CDR3 protein. The sample includes just over 200,000 distinct CDR3 sequences, roughly 10% seen only once; the top ten take around 3.3%. This clonotype was picked up many times. At one boundary the junction diverges from the germline segment, which might be a read error. The chain recombines TRBV7-7 with TRBJ2-5, with 9 bases fitting TRBD1. Sample: PBMCs or a T cell subset sorted from them (not recorded which). The clonotype comes from a man younger than 30 who had mild COVID-19 (a few samples of this study predate the infection). Cell type and time point are not known. The CDR3 loop is CASSSGQGGQETQYF. The CDR3 DNA reads as TGTGCTAGCAGCTCGGGACAGGGAGGCCAAGAGACCCAGTACTTC.